Listed here are 29 T cell receptor beta chains from one sample, sequenced in a study of blood T cell repertoires in COVID-19. Repertoires were generated with immunoSEQ multiplex PCR, while TCRdb's copy carries only in-frame clones and drops some. This table holds approximately 300,000 clones, around 86% found once. The sequencing sample was made of peripheral blood. These receptor sequences come from a woman aged 50 to 65 with acute or convalescent COVID-19.

This chain joins TRBV7-6 and TRBJ2-7, with TRBD1 matching 11 bases. V lost 5 bases, J lost 2 bases, and 5 bases stayed unmatched. CDR3 size: 15 residues. Germline V gene data show CDR1 as SGHVS and CDR2 as FNYEAQ. CDR3 in amino acids: CASSARTGGPYEQYF. For the CDR3, the DNA is TGTGCCAGCAGCGCCCGGACAGGGGGCCCCTACGAGCAGTACTTC.

This chain joins TRBV6-5 and TRBJ2-7; D is unresolved. The germline CDR1 and CDR2 sequences are MNHEY and SVGAGI. Trimming cost V 4 bases and J 0 bases, with 13 bases left between them. CDR3 size: 15 residues. CDR3 sequence: CASSSTAMSSYEQYF. CDR3 DNA: TGTGCCAGCAGTTCCACAGCCATGAGCTCCTACGAGCAGTACTTC.

As regards this clone: Other DNA sequences in the sample encode the same CDR3. The chain links TRBV19 to TRBJ1-6, with D uncertain. The CDR3 runs 12 residues. Looked up from germline, CDR1 is LNHDA and CDR2 is SQIVND (reference sequence). Trimming removed 6 bases at V and 4 bases at J, with 4 bases between. As DNA, the CDR3 is TGTGCCAGTAGCAGTTATAATTCACCCCTCCACTTT. This translates into CASSSYNSPLHF.

J is TRBJ1-2 and V is TRBV10-1; the D is unclear. The germline gives CDR1 WNHNN, CDR2 SYGVQD (reference sequence). Between the trimmed V and J ends, which lost 8 bases and 8 bases, there was a span of 18 bases. This CDR3 region has 13 residues. The CDR3 spells CASLLHGRSGYTF. CDR3 nucleotides: TGCGCCAGCCTCCTTCATGGGAGGAGCGGCTACACCTTC.

The chain employs TRBV6-5 and TRBJ2-3, with TRBD2 identical over 7 bases. The ends lost 6 bases at V and 0 bases at J; junction bases unmatched: 3. The CDR3 runs 14 residues. Germline V gives CDR1 MNHEY, CDR2 SVGAGI. CDR3 bases: TGTGCCAGCAGCCGACTAGCTAGCACAGATACGCAGTATTTT. Its protein product is CASSRLASTDTQYF.

This rearrangement joins TRBV29-1 to TRBJ2-7; 9 bases map to TRBD2. Germline lookup yields CDR1 SQVTM and CDR2 ANQGSEA. The trim removed 4 bases at V and 2 bases at J, leaving 12 bases unmatched. The CDR3 sequence is 16 residues long. CDR3 amino acids: CSVGGLALKPTYEQYF. DNA of the CDR3: TGCAGCGTTGGAGGACTAGCGCTAAAACCCACCTACGAGCAGTACTTC.

On this clone itself: The sample has other DNA sequences that encode this CDR3 too. The V call is TRBV18, the J call TRBJ2-7, with 11 bases matching TRBD2. The CDR3 length is 15 residues. Germline-derived CDR1 and CDR2 are KGHSH and LQKENI. Losses at the gene ends were 2 bases for V and 2 bases for J; bases not matched to a gene: 2. Here the CDR3 DNA reads TGTGCCAGCTCACCAAGACTAGCGGGACCCTACGAGCAGTACTTC. It codes for CASSPRLAGPYEQYF.

The gene calls are TRBV5-1 and TRBJ2-5; 7 bases match TRBD1. The V gene end was trimmed by 4 bases and the J gene end by 5 bases; junction bases not matched to a gene: 8. Germline CDR1 reads SGHRS; CDR2 reads YFSETQ. The CDR3 is 14 amino acids. The CDR3 protein is CASSKGQDGETQYF. In DNA, the CDR3 is TGCGCCAGCAGCAAAGGACAGGACGGGGAGACCCAGTACTTC.

J is TRBJ2-7 and V is TRBV5-3; possible D gene TRBD1, 8 bases. TRBV5-3 is noted as an ORF with a role that remains uncertain. The CDR3 runs to 17 residues. Trimming stripped 1 base from V and 4 bases from J, with 21 bases between. In DNA form, the CDR3 reads TGTGCCAGAAGCTTGCATCGAAAGCGGGACAGGCAATACGAGCAGTACTTC. Translation gives CARSLHRKRDRQYEQYF.

This chain uses TRBV27 with TRBJ1-3, with D maybe TRBD1 (6 bases). V lost 2 bases, J lost 8 bases, and 13 bases lay in between. This CDR3 has 14 residues. Germline V gene lookup returns CDR1 MNHEY and CDR2 SMNVEV (reference sequence). As DNA, the CDR3 is TGTGCCAGCAGTTTACACAGGGTGGCTCACACCATATATTTT. Protein: CASSLHRVAHTIYF.

The gene calls are TRBV6-5 and TRBJ1-2; 10 nucleotides agree with TRBD1. With 6 bases clipped from V and 7 bases from J, the junction kept 8 bases outside the gene matches. Germline V gives CDR1 MNHEY, CDR2 SVGAGI. CDR3 length equals 14 residues. The CDR3 region is CASSLTGGYGGYTF. The CDR3 DNA reads TGTGCCAGCAGCTTGACAGGGGGCTACGGTGGCTACACCTTC.

The chain combines TRBV28 with TRBJ1-1, with no clear D. Germline V gene data show CDR1 as MDHEN and CDR2 as SYDVKM. The CDR3 loop spans 17 amino acids. Trimming pared 1 base from V and 0 bases from J, leaving 15 bases between. The CDR3 bases are TGTGCCAGCAGTTTATACTTTTTTCGGGGTTTGAACACTGAAGCTTTCTTT. Translating gives CASSLYFFRGLNTEAFF.

The chain carries TRBV6-2 or TRBV6-3 and TRBJ2-4, with D unresolved. V was trimmed by 3 bases and J by 7 bases, leaving 13 bases between them. The germline gives CDR1 MNHEY, CDR2 SVGEGT. The CDR3 runs 14 residues. CDR3 amino acids: CASSYRDPGNIQYF. The CDR3 nucleotides are TGTGCCAGCAGTTATAGAGACCCCGGGAACATTCAGTACTTC.

This clone was seen only once. CDR3 region: CASGRTSDYNEQFF. In nucleotides, the CDR3 is TGTGCCAGCGGCAGGACTAGCGACTACAATGAGCAGTTCTTC. This chain connects TRBV18 to TRBJ2-1; 9 bases align to TRBD2. This CDR3 spans 14 amino acids. V shed 8 bases, J shed 3 bases, and the junction held 5 bases outside the gene matches. Germline CDR1 KGHSH, CDR2 LQKENI.

The rearrangement uses TRBV5-1 and TRBJ1-2, with D unclear. From germline, CDR1 is SGHRS and CDR2 YFSETQ. V was clipped by 2 bases and J by 6 bases, with 11 bases between them. The CDR3 loop spans 13 amino acids. The CDR3 protein is CASSFSWANGYTF. The CDR3 DNA follows: TGCGCCAGCAGCTTTTCGTGGGCGAATGGCTACACCTTC. Full variable domain (outside the CDR3, taken from reference TRBV5-1 and TRBJ1-2): KAGVTQTPRYLIKTRGQQVTLSCSPISGHRSVSWYQQTPGQGLQFLFEYFSETQRNKGNFPGRFSGRQFSNSRSEMNVSTLELGDSALYLCASSFSWANGYTFGSGTRLTVV.

The J gene is TRBJ2-2, the V gene TRBV19; 11 bases match TRBD1. The V gene end was trimmed by 10 bases and the J gene end by 4 bases; junction bases not matched to a gene: 8. This CDR3 has 15 residues. CDR1 is LNHDA and CDR2 is SQIVND in the germline V gene (reference sequence). DNA for the CDR3: TGTGCCACCCTAGGACAGGGGGCTGGCACCGGGGAGCTGTTTTTT. As protein: CATLGQGAGTGELFF.

V gene TRBV5-1 combines with J gene TRBJ2-1; 8 nucleotides match TRBD1. CDR3 length: 14 amino acids. CDR1 SGHRS and CDR2 YFSETQ come from the germline V gene. Trimming cost V 4 bases and J 7 bases; bases outside gene matches: 7. The CDR3 DNA sequence: TGCGCCAGCAGCCGAGACAGGGGAAGTAATGAGCAGTTCTTC. Amino acid sequence: CASSRDRGSNEQFF.

The chain combines TRBV2 with TRBJ2-7, with TRBD2 matching over 9 bases. CDR3 length: 15 residues. Germline loops: CDR1 SNHLY, CDR2 FYNNEI. J gave up 0 bases and V 7 bases, and 7 bases lay outside the gene matches. In DNA form, the CDR3 reads TGTGCCAGCATTCTTAGCGGGGGCGGCTCCTACGAGCAGTACTTC. Translating gives CASILSGGGSYEQYF.

The chain uses TRBV30 and TRBJ2-7, with 9 positions matching TRBD1. The length of the CDR3 is 13 residues. The V segment lost 4 bases and the J segment 6 bases; nucleotides outside the gene matches: 7. Germline lookup yields CDR1 GTSNPN and CDR2 SVGIG (reference sequence). In nucleotides, the CDR3 is TGTGCCTGGAACCCGGGACAGGGTCGCGAGCAGTACTTC. Protein sequence: CAWNPGQGREQYF.

V and J are TRBV7-8 and TRBJ1-1; weak D call: TRBD1 (5 bases). With 6 bases removed from V and 6 bases from J, the gap between germline ends came to 11 bases. This CDR3 has 12 residues. Germline-derived CDR1 and CDR2 are SGHVS and FQNEAQ. CDR3 coding DNA: TGTGCCAGCAGTCAAAGGGGTGCTGAAGCTTTCTTT. Translating it yields CASSQRGAEAFF.

The chain has TRBV7-9 and TRBJ1-2; TRBD1 matches at 9 bases. The CDR3 length is 15 residues. Germline CDR1 SEHNR, CDR2 FQNEAQ (reference sequence). V lost 1 base to trimming and J lost 7 bases; unmatched junction nucleotides: 7. Here the CDR3 reads CASSLGDRAAGGYTF. The DNA of the CDR3 is TGTGCCAGCAGCTTAGGGGACAGGGCCGCCGGTGGCTACACCTTC.

The J gene is TRBJ2-1, the V gene TRBV7-6; D remains ambiguous. The CDR3 totals 13 residues. Germline lookup yields CDR1 SGHVS and CDR2 FNYEAQ. The ends were cut back, 0 bases at V and 8 bases at J, with 8 bases in the middle. Written as DNA, the CDR3 is TGTGCCAGCAGCTTAGCACCGCAGGATGAGCAGTTCTTC. This encodes CASSLAPQDEQFF.

J is TRBJ1-1 and V is TRBV28, with TRBD1 matching 8 bases. V trimming: 4 bases; J trimming: 4 bases; junction bases outside the gene matches: 8. The CDR3 is made up of 15 amino acids. Germline values: CDR1 MDHEN, CDR2 SYDVKM. CDR3 residues: CASSYRGGGRTEAFF. CDR3 bases: TGTGCCAGCAGTTACAGGGGGGGAGGCCGCACTGAAGCTTTCTTT. Together with reference TRBV28 and TRBJ1-1, the CDR3 gives the full variable domain: DVKVTQSSRYLVKRTGEKVFLECVQDMDHENMFWYRQDPGLGLRLIYFSYDVKMKEKGDIPEGYSVSREKKERFSLILESASTNQTSMYLCASSYRGGGRTEAFFGQGTRLTVV.

The chain links TRBV27 to TRBJ2-5; 8 positions match TRBD1. J was trimmed by 3 bases and V by 6 bases; bases with no gene match: 3. CDR3 length equals 13 residues. Per the germline V gene, CDR1 is MNHEY and CDR2 is SMNVEV (reference sequence). The CDR3 protein is CASRLTGEETQYF. The CDR3, as DNA: TGTGCCAGCAGGTTGACAGGGGAAGAGACCCAGTACTTC.

The chain couples TRBV19 to TRBJ2-5; D is perhaps TRBD1 (6 bases). Germline CDR1 LNHDA, CDR2 SQIVND (reference sequence). The ends were cut back, 1 base at V and 1 base at J, with 10 bases in the middle. This CDR3 region has 15 residues. Written as DNA, the CDR3 is TGTGCCAGTAGTATAGGGACAGTCTCCCAAGAGACCCAGTACTTC. Translated: CASSIGTVSQETQYF.

The chain has TRBV11-2 and TRBJ2-3, with 15 nucleotides matching TRBD2. J lost 6 bases, V lost 5 bases, and 6 bases had no gene match. Germline V gene data show CDR1 as SGHAT and CDR2 as FQNNGV. The CDR3 runs 16 residues. The CDR3 reads CASSITGTSGRDTQYF. CDR3 coding DNA: TGTGCCAGCAGCATTACCGGGACTAGCGGGAGGGATACGCAGTATTTT.

The chain has TRBV3-1 (or the pseudogene TRBV3-2) and TRBJ2-2; D remains ambiguous. With 0 bases removed from V and 11 bases from J, the gap between germline ends came to 19 bases. CDR3 size: 16 residues. The germline gives CDR1 LGHDT, CDR2 YNNKEL (reference sequence). Here the CDR3 reads CASSQDSYQHTLELFF. CDR3 in DNA: TGTGCCAGCAGCCAAGATAGCTACCAACACACCTTAGAGCTGTTTTTT.

As for this clone: Other nucleotide sequences in the sample specify the same CDR3. The gene calls are TRBV7-7 and TRBJ1-1; D remains unclear. CDR3 length: 13 residues. Germline loops: CDR1 SSHAT, CDR2 FNYEAQ (reference sequence). The V end was cut by 1 base, the J end by 1 base, with 4 bases between. CDR3 region: CASSLDRNTEAFF. CDR3 bases: TGTGCCAGCAGCTTAGACAGGAACACTGAAGCTTTCTTT.

This clone has just a few counts. The J gene is TRBJ2-1, the V gene TRBV5-1; the match to TRBD1 covers 11 bases. The J segment lost 2 bases and the V segment lost 4 bases, leaving 5 bases of the junction unmatched. The CDR3 spans 16 residues. Germline V CDR1 and CDR2: SGHRS, YFSETQ. The CDR3: CASSPGTGGPYNEQFF. The CDR3 DNA follows: TGCGCCAGCAGCCCGGGGACAGGGGGTCCCTACAATGAGCAGTTCTTC.